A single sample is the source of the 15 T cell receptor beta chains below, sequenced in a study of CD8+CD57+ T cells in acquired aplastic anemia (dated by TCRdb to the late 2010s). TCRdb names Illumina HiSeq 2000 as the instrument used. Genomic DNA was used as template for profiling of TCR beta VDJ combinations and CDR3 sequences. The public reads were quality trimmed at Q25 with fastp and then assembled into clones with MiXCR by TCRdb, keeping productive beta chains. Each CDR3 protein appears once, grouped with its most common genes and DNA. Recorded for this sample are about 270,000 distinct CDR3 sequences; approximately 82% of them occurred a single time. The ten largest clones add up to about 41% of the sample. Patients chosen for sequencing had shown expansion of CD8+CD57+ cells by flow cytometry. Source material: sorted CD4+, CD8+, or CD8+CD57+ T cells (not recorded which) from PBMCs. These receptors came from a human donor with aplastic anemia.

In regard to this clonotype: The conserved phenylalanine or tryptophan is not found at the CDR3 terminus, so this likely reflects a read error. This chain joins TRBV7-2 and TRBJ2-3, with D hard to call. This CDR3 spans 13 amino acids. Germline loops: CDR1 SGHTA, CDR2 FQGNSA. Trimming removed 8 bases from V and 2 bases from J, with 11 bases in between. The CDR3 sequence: CASGNGDTDTQYL. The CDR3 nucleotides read TGTGCCAGCGGGAACGGAGACACAGATACGCAGTATCTT.

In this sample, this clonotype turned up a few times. CDR3 residues: CATSRQDSNQPQHF. The CDR3 bases are TGTGCCACCTCCCGACAGGATAGCAATCAGCCCCAGCATTTT. The rearrangement joins TRBV24-1 to TRBJ1-5, with a weak D call TRBD1 (6 bases). V was shortened by 9 bases and J by 0 bases, with 11 bases between the two germline ends. CDR1 KGHDR and CDR2 SFDVKD come from the germline V gene. The CDR3 is 14 residues long.

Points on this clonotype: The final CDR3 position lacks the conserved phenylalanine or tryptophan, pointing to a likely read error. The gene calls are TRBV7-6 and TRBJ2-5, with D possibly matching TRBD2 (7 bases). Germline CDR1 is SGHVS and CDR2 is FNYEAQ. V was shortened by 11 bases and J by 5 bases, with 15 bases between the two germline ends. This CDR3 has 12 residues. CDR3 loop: CAVLGGAETQYH. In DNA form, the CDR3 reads TGTGCCGTCCTTGGGGGGGCGGAGACCCAGTACCAC.

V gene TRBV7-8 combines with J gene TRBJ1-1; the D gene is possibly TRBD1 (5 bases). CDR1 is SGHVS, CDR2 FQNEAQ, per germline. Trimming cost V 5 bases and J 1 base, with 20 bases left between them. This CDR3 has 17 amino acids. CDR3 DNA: TGTGCCAGCAGCGTGGGGGGACGTCAGGAAAGGAACACTGAAGCTTTCTTT. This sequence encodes CASSVGGRQERNTEAFF. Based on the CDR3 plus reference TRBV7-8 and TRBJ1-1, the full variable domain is GAGVSQSPRYKVAKRGQDVALRCDPISGHVSLFWYQQALGQGPEFLTYFQNEAQLDKSGLPSDRFFAERPEGSVSTLKIQRTQQEDSAVYLCASSVGGRQERNTEAFFGQGTRLTVV.

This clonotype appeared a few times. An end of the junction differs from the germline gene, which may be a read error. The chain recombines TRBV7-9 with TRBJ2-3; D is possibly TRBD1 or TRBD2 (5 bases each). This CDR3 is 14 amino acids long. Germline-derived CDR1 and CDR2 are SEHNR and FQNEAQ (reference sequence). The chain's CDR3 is CASSLAHGTKTHHF. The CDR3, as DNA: TGTGCCAGCAGCTTAGCCCACGGGACCAAAACGCACCATTTT. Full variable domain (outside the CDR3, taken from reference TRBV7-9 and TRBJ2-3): DTGVSQNPRHKITKRGQNVTFRCDPISEHNRLYWYRQTLGQGPEFLTYFQNEAQLEKSRLLSDRFSAERPKGSFSTLEIQRTEQGDSAMYLCASSLAHGTKTHHFGPGTRLTVL.

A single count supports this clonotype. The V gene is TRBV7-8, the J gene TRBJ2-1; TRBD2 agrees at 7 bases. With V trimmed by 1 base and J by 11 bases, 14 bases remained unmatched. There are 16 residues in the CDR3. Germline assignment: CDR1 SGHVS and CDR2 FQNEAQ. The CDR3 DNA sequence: TGTGCCAGCAGCTTAGGAGGCGCTAGCGGTCAGGATCAGCAGTTCTTC. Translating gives CASSLGGASGQDQQFF.

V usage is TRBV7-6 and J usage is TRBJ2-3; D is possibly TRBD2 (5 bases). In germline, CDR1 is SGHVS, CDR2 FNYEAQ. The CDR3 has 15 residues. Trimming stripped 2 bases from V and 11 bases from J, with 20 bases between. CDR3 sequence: CASSLTAAPYNEQYF. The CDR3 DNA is TGTGCCAGCAGCTTAACAGCGGCCCCCTACAATGAGCAGTATTTT.

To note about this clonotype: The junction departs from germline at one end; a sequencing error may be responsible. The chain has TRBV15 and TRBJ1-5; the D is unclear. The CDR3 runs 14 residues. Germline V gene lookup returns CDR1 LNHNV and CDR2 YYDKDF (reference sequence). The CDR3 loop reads CASSEGCIAQPQHF. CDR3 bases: TGTGCCAGCAGTGAGGGCTGTATCGCTCAGCCGCAGCATTTT.

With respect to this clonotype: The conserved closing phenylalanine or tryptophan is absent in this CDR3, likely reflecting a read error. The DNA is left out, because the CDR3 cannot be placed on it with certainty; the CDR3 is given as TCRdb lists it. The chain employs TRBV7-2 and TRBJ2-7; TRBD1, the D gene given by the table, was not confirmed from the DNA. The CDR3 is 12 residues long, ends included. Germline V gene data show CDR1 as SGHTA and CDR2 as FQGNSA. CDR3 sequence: CASSWAGGAHTH.

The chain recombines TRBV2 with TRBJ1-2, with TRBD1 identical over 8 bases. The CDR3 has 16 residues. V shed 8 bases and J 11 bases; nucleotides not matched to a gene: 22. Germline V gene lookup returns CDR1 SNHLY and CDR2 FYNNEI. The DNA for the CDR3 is TGTGCCAGCGGGGCAGGGGGCACAGATACGGAGTATTTTTACACCTTC. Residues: CASGAGGTDTEYFYTF.

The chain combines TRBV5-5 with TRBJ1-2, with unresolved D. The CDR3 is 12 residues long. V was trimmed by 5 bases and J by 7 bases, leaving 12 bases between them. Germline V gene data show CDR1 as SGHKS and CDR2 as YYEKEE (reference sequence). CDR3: CASSSLKGGYTF. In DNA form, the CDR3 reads TGTGCCAGCAGTTCCCTCAAGGGTGGCTACACCTTC.

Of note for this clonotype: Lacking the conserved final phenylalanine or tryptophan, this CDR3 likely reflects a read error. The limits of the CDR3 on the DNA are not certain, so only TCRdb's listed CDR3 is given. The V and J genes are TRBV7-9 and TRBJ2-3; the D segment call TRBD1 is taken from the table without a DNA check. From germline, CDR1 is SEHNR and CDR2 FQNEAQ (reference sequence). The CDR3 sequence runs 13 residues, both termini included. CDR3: CASRHGRQGTPEL.

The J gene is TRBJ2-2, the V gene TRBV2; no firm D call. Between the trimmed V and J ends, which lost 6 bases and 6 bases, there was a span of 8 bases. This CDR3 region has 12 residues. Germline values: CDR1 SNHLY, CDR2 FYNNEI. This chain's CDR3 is CASRVVPGELFF. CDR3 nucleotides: TGTGCCAGCAGGGTCGTGCCCGGGGAGCTGTTTTTT.

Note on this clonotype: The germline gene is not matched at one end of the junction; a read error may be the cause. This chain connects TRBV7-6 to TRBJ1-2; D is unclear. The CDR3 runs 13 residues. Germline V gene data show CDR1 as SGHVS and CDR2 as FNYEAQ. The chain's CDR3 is CASSFMGGSGELF. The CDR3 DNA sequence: TGTGCCAGCAGCTTCATGGGTGGGTCCGGGGAGCTCTTT.

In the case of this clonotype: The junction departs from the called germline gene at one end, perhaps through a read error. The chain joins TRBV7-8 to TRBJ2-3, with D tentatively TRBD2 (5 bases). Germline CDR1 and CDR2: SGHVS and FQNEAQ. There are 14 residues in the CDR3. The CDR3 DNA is TGTGCCAGCAGCTTAGCGGTGGATGCTTTCGGGGAGTTGTTT. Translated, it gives CASSLAVDAFGELF.